The rows below give T cell receptor beta chains drawn from one sample of a study of vaccination and CD4 T cells after COVID-19. For these receptors, no antigen is known. Using its own MiXCR run on the PCR reads, TCRdb lists one record per CDR3 protein. The table records approximately 19,000 distinct CDR3 sequences, 40% to 65% of them present only once. The sample in question was CD4+ T cells from blood, cultured in vitro, obtained before SARS-CoV-2 vaccination. Every receptor here comes from a human donor who had recovered from COVID-19. CDR3s include the opening cysteine and the closing phenylalanine or tryptophan. Fields, in order: D gene, J gene, CDR3 length, clone size, V gene, CDR3 protein, CDR3 DNA. The D gene is left open where the match is weak. For some rows the clone size is stated as once, few or many, or as a class when expanded; others skip it.

D: TRBD2
J: TRBJ2-3
length: 15
size: .
V: TRBV5-8
CDR3: CASSFQRGGLHTQYF
DNA: TGTGCCAGCAGCTTCCAACGGGGGGGGCTACATACGCAGTATTTT

D: TRBD1
J: TRBJ1-2
length: 14
size: .
V: TRBV20-1
CDR3: CSARAQGSDYGYTF
DNA: TGCAGTGCTAGGGCACAGGGGTCGGACTATGGCTACACCTTC

D: TRBD2
J: TRBJ2-2
length: 16
size: .
V: TRBV7-2
CDR3: CASSPPRGGGPGELFF
DNA: TGTGCCAGCAGCCCTCCGCGGGGGGGCGGTCCCGGGGAGCTGTTTTTT

D: TRBD2
J: TRBJ2-3
length: 12
size: few
V: TRBV6-2/TRBV6-3
CDR3: CASSLAGNTQYF
DNA: TGTGCCAGCAGCTTAGCGGGAAATACGCAGTATTTT

D: TRBD1
J: TRBJ2-5
length: 15
size: .
V: TRBV5-1
CDR3: CASSAPDRDGETQYF
DNA: TGCGCCAGCAGCGCCCCGGACAGGGATGGAGAGACCCAGTACTTC

D: TRBD1
J: TRBJ2-7
length: 16
size: .
V: TRBV7-9
CDR3: CASSATRTGGRHEQYF
DNA: TGTGCCAGCAGCGCGACTAGGACAGGGGGCAGGCACGAGCAGTACTTC

D: .
J: TRBJ1-6
length: 15
size: once
V: TRBV7-9
CDR3: CASSRQAFSIQSLHF
DNA: TGTGCCAGCTCGCGACAGGCCTTTTCAATTCAATCCCTCCACTTT

D: .
J: TRBJ1-6
length: 14
size: .
V: TRBV12-3/TRBV12-4
CDR3: CASSLTGSNSPLHF
DNA: TGTGCCAGCAGTTTAACTGGTTCCAATTCACCCCTCCACTTT

D: .
J: TRBJ1-3
length: 17
size: .
V: TRBV7-8
CDR3: CASSLAIDPSSGNTIYF
DNA: TGTGCCAGCAGCTTAGCTATCGACCCCAGCTCTGGAAACACCATATATTTT

D: TRBD1
J: TRBJ1-5
length: 14
size: .
V: TRBV6-5
CDR3: CASSYRDRNQPQHF
DNA: TGTGCCAGCAGTTACCGGGACAGAAATCAGCCCCAGCATTTT

D: TRBD1
J: TRBJ1-1
length: 15
size: .
V: TRBV10-3
CDR3: CAIRTDRVSLVGAFF
DNA: TGTGCCATCAGGACTGACAGGGTGAGTCTGGTAGGAGCTTTCTTT

D: TRBD1
J: TRBJ1-2
length: 15
size: .
V: TRBV6-1
CDR3: CASSTQGVGGYGYTF
DNA: TGTGCCAGCAGTACACAGGGGGTGGGAGGCTATGGCTACACCTTC

D: .
J: TRBJ2-4
length: 14
size: .
V: TRBV20-1
CDR3: CSASAGIAKNIQYF
DNA: TGCAGTGCTAGCGCGGGGATAGCCAAAAACATTCAGTACTTC

D: TRBD1
J: TRBJ1-2
length: 13
size: few
V: TRBV10-3
CDR3: CAISESGGYGYTF
DNA: TGTGCCATCAGTGAATCAGGGGGATATGGCTACACCTTC

D: .
J: TRBJ1-6
length: 14
size: few
V: TRBV20-1
CDR3: CSARRESYNSPLHF
DNA: TGCAGTGCTAGGAGGGAGTCCTATAATTCACCCCTCCACTTT

D: TRBD1
J: TRBJ1-2
length: 13
size: .
V: TRBV2
CDR3: CASSTGQGGGYTF
DNA: TGTGCCAGCAGTACGGGACAGGGGGGTGGCTACACCTTC

D: .
J: TRBJ2-2
length: 15
size: .
V: TRBV20-1
CDR3: CSAPDTAGNTGELFF
DNA: TGCAGTGCCCCGGACACGGCCGGGAACACCGGGGAGCTGTTTTTT

D: TRBD2
J: TRBJ2-3
length: 14
size: .
V: TRBV27
CDR3: CASSLGSGTDTQYF
DNA: TGTGCCAGCAGTTTAGGTAGCGGGACTGATACGCAGTATTTT

D: .
J: TRBJ1-2
length: 13
size: .
V: TRBV6-5
CDR3: CASSSPHDYGYTF
DNA: TGTGCCAGCAGTTCTCCACACGACTATGGCTACACCTTC

D: .
J: TRBJ1-1
length: 13
size: .
V: TRBV27
CDR3: CASSPIPEVRAFF
DNA: TGTGCCAGCAGTCCAATCCCCGAGGTGAGAGCTTTCTTT

D: .
J: TRBJ1-6
length: 15
size: .
V: TRBV12-3/TRBV12-4
CDR3: CASRAAGRDNSPLHF
DNA: TGTGCCAGCAGAGCGGCAGGGAGGGATAATTCACCCCTCCACTTT

D: TRBD1
J: TRBJ2-7
length: 15
size: .
V: TRBV19
CDR3: CASSIFRGGENEQYF
DNA: TGTGCCAGTAGTATTTTCCGAGGGGGCGAGAACGAGCAGTACTTC

D: .
J: TRBJ2-7
length: 14
size: .
V: TRBV11-3
CDR3: CASSHRDGTYEQYF
DNA: TGTGCCAGCAGCCACCGGGACGGAACCTACGAGCAGTACTTC

D: .
J: TRBJ1-5
length: 18
size: once
V: TRBV6-5
CDR3: CASSYMDPAGISNQPQHF
DNA: TGTGCCAGCAGTTACATGGACCCCGCGGGGATAAGCAATCAGCCCCAGCATTTT

D: .
J: TRBJ1-4
length: 13
size: .
V: TRBV27
CDR3: CASSFRQNEKLFF
DNA: TGTGCCAGCAGTTTTAGGCAGAATGAAAAACTGTTTTTT

D: .
J: TRBJ1-2
length: 14
size: few
V: TRBV28
CDR3: CASNPAPRGYGYTF
DNA: TGTGCCAGCAACCCCGCCCCAAGGGGCTATGGCTACACCTTC

D: TRBD2
J: TRBJ2-5
length: 14
size: .
V: TRBV5-4
CDR3: CASSLAGTQETQYF
DNA: TGTGCCAGCAGCTTAGCGGGGACCCAAGAGACCCAGTACTTC

D: .
J: TRBJ2-3
length: 14
size: .
V: TRBV7-2
CDR3: CASSRKRESDTQYF
DNA: TGTGCCAGCAGCCGGAAACGGGAGTCGGATACGCAGTATTTT

D: .
J: TRBJ1-5
length: 14
size: .
V: TRBV20-1
CDR3: CSARKGVSNQPQHF
DNA: TGCAGTGCTAGAAAAGGGGTAAGCAATCAGCCCCAGCATTTT

D: TRBD1
J: TRBJ2-1
length: 16
size: .
V: TRBV24-1
CDR3: CATSEHHRGSYNEQFF
DNA: TGTGCCACCAGTGAACATCACAGGGGGAGCTACAATGAGCAGTTCTTC

D: TRBD1
J: TRBJ1-2
length: 15
size: .
V: TRBV19
CDR3: CASSIRMGTGDGYTF
DNA: TGTGCCAGTAGTATTCGAATGGGGACAGGGGATGGCTACACCTTC